These 32 T cell receptor beta chains share one sample of origin, sequenced in a study of blood T cell repertoires in COVID-19. Sequencing used immunoSEQ multiplex PCR; TCRdb keeps in-frame clones, though not all of them. The data show approximately 190,000 clones, approximately 85% seen once. Sequences were obtained from peripheral blood. The receptors originated from a woman in her 70s with active or convalescent COVID-19.

J is TRBJ1-2 and V is TRBV2, with 7 bases matching TRBD1. CDR3 size: 12 residues. With V trimmed by 9 bases and J by 7 bases, 8 bases remained unmatched. In germline, CDR1 is SNHLY, CDR2 FYNNEI. CDR3: CASRQGGPGYTF. The CDR3 bases are TGTGCCAGTAGACAGGGAGGCCCTGGCTACACCTTC.

The chain employs TRBV1 and TRBJ2-5; the D segment call TRBD1 is taken from the table without a DNA check. TRBV1 is an annotated pseudogene. The CDR3 spans 13 residues. CDR3 protein: CTSSRQGQETQYF. The DNA for the CDR3 is TGCACCAGCAGCCGACAGGGGCAAGAGACCCAGTACTTC.

The CDR3 here is CASSPFGAGNSPLHF. Written as DNA, the CDR3 is TGTGCCAGCAGTCCATTTGGGGCGGGGAATTCACCCCTCCACTTT. This sequence joins TRBV27 and TRBJ1-6; TRBD1 is a possible D gene (5 bases). CDR1 MNHEY and CDR2 SMNVEV come from the germline V gene (reference sequence). V dropped 5 bases and J dropped 7 bases, with 15 bases sitting between them. This CDR3 comprises 15 residues.

The V and J genes are TRBV6-5 and TRBJ2-2, with D possibly TRBD1 on 7 matching bases. Germline CDR1 and CDR2: MNHEY and SVGAGI. Trimming took 5 bases from V and 7 from J, leaving 14 bases between them. The CDR3 extends over 14 amino acids. Here the CDR3 reads CASSTLQGGGELFF. The CDR3 DNA sequence: TGTGCCAGCAGTACCCTTCAGGGGGGCGGGGAGCTGTTTTTT.

This rearrangement joins TRBV3-1 (or the pseudogene TRBV3-2) to TRBJ2-1; 7 bases are a match to TRBD2. V shed 3 bases, J shed 6 bases, and the junction held 5 bases outside the gene matches. The CDR3 covers 14 residues. Germline V lookup: CDR1 LGHDT, CDR2 YNNKEL (reference sequence). This CDR3 is CASSHLREGNEQFF. CDR3 nucleotides: TGTGCCAGCAGCCACCTAAGGGAGGGCAATGAGCAGTTCTTC.

This clone turned up a few times. The gene calls are TRBV10-3 and TRBJ2-7; a weak D match, TRBD1 (6 bases). V shed 5 bases and J shed 0 bases, with 17 bases lying between them. CDR1 is ENHRY, CDR2 SYGVKD, per germline. The CDR3 has 16 amino acids. CDR3 loop: CAISTGTSFFSYEQYF. As DNA, the CDR3 is TGTGCCATCAGTACCGGGACATCCTTTTTCTCCTACGAGCAGTACTTC.

V is TRBV7-3 and J is TRBJ2-1, with 10 positions matching TRBD2. The CDR3 contains 15 residues. Trimming cost V 1 base and J 4 bases; bases outside gene matches: 1. The V gene's germline CDR1 is SGHTA and CDR2 FQGTGA. The CDR3 loop reads CASSLNSGRYNEQFF. The CDR3 nucleotides are TGTGCCAGCAGCTTAAATAGCGGGAGGTACAATGAGCAGTTCTTC.

About this clone: Other DNA variants within this sample encode the same CDR3. This rearrangement joins TRBV5-6 to TRBJ2-1, with 12 bases matching TRBD2. The V gene end was trimmed by 0 bases and the J gene end by 7 bases; junction bases not matched to a gene: 5. Per germline, CDR1 SGHDT and CDR2 YYEEEE. The CDR3 sequence is 16 residues long. The CDR3: CASSLVSLAGGNEQFF. The CDR3 bases are TGTGCCAGCAGCTTGGTTAGTCTAGCGGGAGGGAATGAGCAGTTCTTC.

The CDR3 protein is CASSLPDRKNTEAFF. DNA for the CDR3: TGTGCCAGCAGTTTACCGGACAGAAAGAACACTGAAGCTTTCTTT. The V call is TRBV28, the J call TRBJ1-1, with a possible D match to TRBD1 (6 bases). The CDR3 runs 15 residues. With 2 bases removed from V and 1 base from J, the gap between germline ends came to 11 bases. The V gene's germline CDR1 is MDHEN and CDR2 SYDVKM. The whole variable domain, remainder taken from reference TRBV28 and TRBJ1-1, is DVKVTQSSRYLVKRTGEKVFLECVQDMDHENMFWYRQDPGLGLRLIYFSYDVKMKEKGDIPEGYSVSREKKERFSLILESASTNQTSMYLCASSLPDRKNTEAFFGQGTRLTVV.

This clone has a handful of counts. The rearrangement uses TRBV18 and TRBJ2-1; D is ambiguous. This CDR3 contains 15 residues. Germline loops: CDR1 KGHSH, CDR2 LQKENI. Trimming took 2 bases from V and 2 from J, leaving 10 bases between them. CDR3 DNA: TGTGCCAGCTCACCAGGGCAGCTTACCTACAATGAGCAGTTCTTC. Translating gives CASSPGQLTYNEQFF.

The table lists this clone with a count of one. The chain recombines TRBV21-1 with TRBJ2-1; whether TRBD1, the table's D call, matches the DNA was not checked. TRBV21-1 is a documented pseudogene. CDR3 length: 15 amino acids. DNA for the CDR3: TGTGCCAGCGGGGGTAGGGACAGAGCCTACAATGAGCAGTTCTTC. Translating gives CASGGRDRAYNEQFF.

The chain recombines TRBV5-4 with TRBJ2-3; weak D call: TRBD1 (6 bases). The V and J ends lost 0 bases and 0 bases respectively, with 17 bases between them. Germline V gene lookup returns CDR1 SGHNT and CDR2 YYREEE (reference sequence). This CDR3 is built from 18 residues. The CDR3 DNA follows: TGTGCCAGCAGCTTGGCCCCAGGGGTACGTAGGAGCACAGATACGCAGTATTTT. This encodes CASSLAPGVRRSTDTQYF. Drawing the rest from reference TRBV5-4 and TRBJ2-3, the complete variable domain is ETGVTQSPTHLIKTRGQQVTLRCSSQSGHNTVSWYQQALGQGPQFIFQYYREEENGRGNFPPRFSGLQFPNYSSELNVNALELDDSALYLCASSLAPGVRRSTDTQYFGPGTRLTVL.

This clone was counted a single time. The rearrangement joins TRBV30 to TRBJ2-2; 10 positions agree with TRBD2. There are 17 residues in the CDR3. Germline V gives CDR1 GTSNPN, CDR2 SVGIG (reference sequence). V gave up 2 bases and J gave up 3 bases; unmatched junction bases: 9. The CDR3 region is CAWSRVAGGIDTGELFF. The CDR3 region has the DNA TGTGCCTGGAGTCGGGTAGCGGGAGGCATTGACACCGGGGAGCTGTTTTTT.

CDR3 nucleotide sequence: TGTGCCAGCAGTGACTTCAGGGGCGCGAATGAAAAACTGTTTTTT. As protein: CASSDFRGANEKLFF. The chain joins TRBV6-6 to TRBJ1-4; tentatively, D is TRBD1 (6 bases). V lost 5 bases to trimming and J lost 5 bases, with 15 bases between them. The CDR3 has 15 residues. The germline CDR1 and CDR2 sequences are MNHNY and SVGAGI (reference sequence).

The rearrangement links TRBV5-6 to TRBJ2-4, with 7 positions matching TRBD1. The CDR3 loop spans 14 amino acids. Unmatched junction bases numbered 1, after V lost 1 base and J lost 3 bases. From germline, CDR1 is SGHDT and CDR2 YYEEEE. For the CDR3, the DNA is TGTGCCAGCAGCTTGAGACAGGGCAAAAACATTCAGTACTTC. Protein product: CASSLRQGKNIQYF.

This chain joins TRBV11-2 and TRBJ2-3; 8 positions agree with TRBD2. The germline V gene encodes CDR1 SGHAT and CDR2 FQNNGV. Trimming at V came to 5 bases and at J to 4 bases, leaving 14 bases not matched to a gene. This CDR3 comprises 17 residues. The CDR3 sequence: CASSPHGLALEPDTQYF. The DNA of the CDR3 is TGTGCCAGCAGCCCCCATGGACTAGCATTGGAACCAGATACGCAGTATTTT.

The chain joins TRBV9 to TRBJ2-6, with 9 bases lining up with TRBD2. V trimming: 0 bases; J trimming: 1 base; junction bases outside the gene matches: 8. This CDR3 has 19 residues. CDR1 SGDLS and CDR2 YYNGEE come from the germline V gene. CDR3 amino acids: CASSVARAGGLSGANVLTF. The DNA of the CDR3 is TGTGCCAGCAGCGTAGCCCGAGCGGGAGGCCTATCTGGGGCCAACGTCCTGACTTTC.

The J gene is TRBJ1-5, the V gene TRBV19; D perhaps matches TRBD1 (5 bases). This CDR3 has 15 amino acids. The ends were cut back, 6 bases at V and 5 bases at J, with 17 bases in the middle. CDR1 is LNHDA and CDR2 is SQIVND in the germline V gene (reference sequence). As DNA, the CDR3 is TGTGCCAGTAGCACCCAGGGATCAATGGATCAGCCCCAGCATTTT. It codes for CASSTQGSMDQPQHF.

CDR3: CATRDKEKVYEQYF. The CDR3 nucleotides are TGTGCCACCAGGGACAAAGAGAAGGTATACGAGCAGTACTTC. This chain links TRBV6-5 with TRBJ2-7, with D tentatively TRBD1 (6 bases). V was pared by 10 bases and J by 4 bases, with 20 bases between. This CDR3 contains 14 residues. The germline V gene has CDR1 MNHEY and CDR2 SVGAGI.

V gene TRBV13 combines with J gene TRBJ1-1; 7 nucleotides agree with TRBD1. From germline, CDR1 is PRHDT and CDR2 FYEKMQ (reference sequence). V was pared by 4 bases and J by 7 bases, with 0 bases of the junction left unmatched. This CDR3 comprises 11 residues. The CDR3 nucleotides are TGTGCCAGCAGCTGGGACAGTGAAGCTTTCTTT. It translates to CASSWDSEAFF.

This rearrangement joins TRBV6-2 or TRBV6-3 to TRBJ2-1; 11 bases agree with TRBD1. The CDR3 extends over 17 amino acids. Germline V gives CDR1 MNHEY, CDR2 SVGEGT. The junction had 8 bases not matched to a gene; V was cut back by 6 bases and J by 1 base. Here the CDR3 DNA reads TGTGCCAGCAGCCCTCGGGACAGGGGGATTTCCTACAATGAGCAGTTCTTC. It is translated as CASSPRDRGISYNEQFF.

The chain employs TRBV19 and TRBJ2-3; 8 bases are shared with TRBD1. The CDR3 consists of 18 residues. V gave up 4 bases and J gave up 0 bases; unmatched junction bases: 12. The germline gives CDR1 LNHDA, CDR2 SQIVND (reference sequence). In DNA, the CDR3 is TGTGCCAGTAGTACTCGACAGGGGACGATTTCTAGCACAGATACGCAGTATTTT. Protein sequence: CASSTRQGTISSTDTQYF.

The J gene is TRBJ2-2, the V gene TRBV19; 7 bases line up with TRBD2. Germline assignment: CDR1 LNHDA and CDR2 SQIVND (reference sequence). The CDR3 spans 15 residues. J was trimmed by 0 bases and V by 7 bases; bases with no gene match: 5. DNA for the CDR3: TGTGCCAGTAAAGCTAGCGGTACGAACACCGGGGAGCTGTTTTTT. Amino acid sequence: CASKASGTNTGELFF.

The gene calls are TRBV4-1 and TRBJ2-2; TRBD2 agrees at 15 bases. Germline V CDR1 and CDR2: MGHRA, YSYEKL. The CDR3 loop spans 18 amino acids. V lost 4 bases and J lost 6; bases outside the gene matches: 9. The CDR3 sequence is CASSRTGTSGRRAGELFF. DNA for the CDR3: TGCGCCAGCAGCCGGACCGGGACTAGCGGGAGGAGGGCCGGGGAGCTGTTTTTT.

The gene calls are TRBV9 and TRBJ2-6; TRBD1 matches at 7 bases. V trimming: 3 bases; J trimming: 0 bases; junction bases outside the gene matches: 3. The CDR3 is 16 amino acids. The germline V gene encodes CDR1 SGDLS and CDR2 YYNGEE. The CDR3 sequence: CASSAGQSSGANVLTF. The CDR3 nucleotides read TGTGCCAGCAGCGCGGGACAGAGCTCTGGGGCCAACGTCCTGACTTTC.

This clone was picked up a small number of times. The chain couples TRBV4-1 to TRBJ1-3; tentatively, D is TRBD1 (5 bases). Germline V gene sequence: CDR1 MGHRA, CDR2 YSYEKL. The CDR3 is 16 amino acids. Trimming pared 1 base from V and 3 bases from J, leaving 13 bases between. The CDR3 DNA sequence: TGCGCCAGCAGCCAAGTCTCGGGACTGCGTGGAAACACCATATATTTT. It codes for CASSQVSGLRGNTIYF.

The chain has TRBV19 and TRBJ1-2; D is uncertain. V was clipped by 4 bases and J by 4 bases, with 16 bases between them. Germline CDR1 is LNHDA and CDR2 is SQIVND (reference sequence). CDR3 length: 15 residues. As DNA, the CDR3 is TGTGCCAGTAGTACCCGCACCCGGGGATCCTATGGCTACACCTTC. Translated: CASSTRTRGSYGYTF.

The chain employs TRBV28 and TRBJ2-1, with TRBD2 identical over 8 bases. Looked up from germline, CDR1 is MDHEN and CDR2 is SYDVKM. With V trimmed by 6 bases and J by 3 bases, 4 bases remained unmatched. This CDR3 spans 14 amino acids. The CDR3 loop reads CASSQRERYNEQFF. The CDR3 DNA follows: TGTGCCAGCAGCCAGCGGGAGCGCTACAATGAGCAGTTCTTC.

The genes are TRBV29-1 and TRBJ1-1; D gene unclear. The V and J ends lost 5 bases and 0 bases respectively, with 4 bases between them. CDR3 size: 11 residues. CDR1 is SQVTM and CDR2 is ANQGSEA in the germline V gene. CDR3 region: CSVPMNTEAFF. The CDR3 DNA reads as TGCAGCGTTCCCATGAACACTGAAGCTTTCTTT.

The chain uses TRBV18 and TRBJ2-1, with 7 bases identical to TRBD2. The V gene's germline CDR1 is KGHSH and CDR2 LQKENI. The length of the CDR3 is 14 residues. The V segment lost 2 bases and the J segment 10 bases; nucleotides outside the gene matches: 8. The CDR3, as DNA: TGTGCCAGCTCACCATCGGCCCGGGAGGAAGAGCAGTTCTTC. Residues: CASSPSAREEEQFF. Full variable domain (rest looked up from reference TRBV18 and TRBJ2-1): NAGVMQNPRHLVRRRGQEARLRCSPMKGHSHVYWYRQLPEEGLKFMVYLQKENIIDESGMPKERFSAEFPKEGPSILRIQQVVRGDSAAYFCASSPSAREEEQFFGPGTRLTVL.

V gene TRBV6-2 or TRBV6-3 combines with J gene TRBJ2-5; maybe TRBD2 (5 bases). The CDR3 loop spans 14 amino acids. The germline CDR1 and CDR2 sequences are MNHEY and SVGEGT. The V and J ends lost 5 bases and 7 bases respectively, with 17 bases between them. Here the CDR3 reads CASSPPRGEGTQYF. CDR3 nucleotide sequence: TGTGCCAGCAGTCCCCCTCGGGGAGAGGGGACCCAGTACTTC.

The CDR3 DNA follows: TGTGCCAGCAGTTCAAAGGGGGTTGGCACTGAAGCTTTCTTT. Translated: CASSSKGVGTEAFF. The chain recombines TRBV27 with TRBJ1-1; a weak D match, TRBD1 (6 bases). CDR3 size: 14 residues. Deletions cut 4 bases from V and 4 bases from J, with 13 bases between. The germline V gene encodes CDR1 MNHEY and CDR2 SMNVEV (reference sequence).